This T cell receptor (beta chain) originates from a study of cytomegalovirus exposure and HLA in healthy donors. V lost 2 bases and J lost 4, with 11 bases in between. Germline values: CDR1 MNHEY, CDR2 SMNVEV (reference sequence). This CDR3 has 14 amino acids. Vbeta (60) and Jbeta (13) primers were used in the PCR. Libraries were prepared by immunoSEQ multiplex PCR; TCRdb keeps only in-frame clonotypes and omits some of them. The sample has some 120,000 clones, 76% seen once. Note on this clone: Its matching antigen is unknown.

General study findings and limits: Accurate predictions that matched the HLA-A and HLA-B alleles of most subjects were reportedly made from TCR beta sequences. Most CMV-associated TCR beta chains appeared HLA-restricted in a later analysis. Analysis was carried out at a later point, and it linked a missense DCLRE1C variant to TCR beta V- and J-gene trimming. Earlier analysis yielded a pattern in which most TCR beta V segments were productive about 90% or about 30% of the time.

This clonotype was obtained from a woman in her 40s in good health and CMV-seropositive. The chain couples TRBV27 to TRBJ1-1; D ambiguous. Material: PBMCs. This CDR3 is CASSLREVGTEAFF. In nucleotides, the CDR3 is TGTGCCAGCAGTTTACGGGAGGTAGGCACTGAAGCTTTCTTT.